The 12 T cell receptor beta chains in this list originate from one sample, sequenced in a study of T cell repertoires in cytomegalovirus infection. TCRdb recomputed calls from the reads with MiXCR, one row per CDR3 protein. There are fewer than 130,000 distinct CDR3 sequences in the sample; over 40% occur only once, and about two thirds lies in the top ten. These receptors have no identified antigens. The sample here was CD8+ T cells from cultured PBMCs, taken from culture after CMV antigen stimulation. These receptors all stem from a human donor in good health (CMV status not recorded). Some clones in this sample may be carry-over from other donors' samples.

V gene TRBV5-6 combines with J gene TRBJ1-1; TRBD1 agrees at 10 bases. Germline V gives CDR1 SGHDT, CDR2 YYEEEE. V lost 2 bases to trimming and J lost 4 bases; unmatched junction nucleotides: 2. The CDR3 covers 14 residues. The CDR3 loop is CASSFGTGVTEAFF. CDR3 DNA sequence: TGTGCCAGCAGCTTCGGGACAGGGGTCACTGAAGCTTTCTTT. Together with reference TRBV5-6 and TRBJ1-1, the CDR3 gives the full variable domain: DAGVTQSPTHLIKTRGQQVTLRCSPKSGHDTVSWYQQALGQGPQFIFQYYEEEERQRGNFPDRFSGHQFPNYSSELNVNALLLGDSALYLCASSFGTGVTEAFFGQGTRLTVV.

This clonotype was found a few times. The chain joins TRBV29-1 to TRBJ2-2; D possibly corresponds to TRBD2 (5 bases). The germline V gene has CDR1 SQVTM and CDR2 ANQGSEA. This CDR3 contains 12 residues. The ends were cut back, 4 bases at V and 3 bases at J, with 6 bases in the middle. The DNA for the CDR3 is TGCAGCGTTGTCGGGGACACCGGGGAGCTGTTTTTT. It is translated as CSVVGDTGELFF.

This clonotype appeared many times. The genes are TRBV7-6 and TRBJ2-1; 7 positions agree with TRBD1. The CDR3 totals 14 residues. Looked up from germline, CDR1 is SGHVS and CDR2 is FNYEAQ. J lost 6 bases, V lost 0 bases, and 2 bases had no gene match. CDR3 protein: CASSLAPGGNEQFF. In nucleotides, the CDR3 is TGTGCCAGCAGCTTAGCGCCAGGGGGCAATGAGCAGTTCTTC. Together with reference TRBV7-6 and TRBJ2-1, the CDR3 gives the full variable domain: GAGVSQSPRYKVTKRGQDVALRCDPISGHVSLYWYRQALGQGPEFLTYFNYEAQQDKSGLPNDRFSAERPEGSISTLTIQRTEQRDSAMYRCASSLAPGGNEQFFGPGTRLTVL.

The chain combines TRBV4-1 with TRBJ1-4, with D tentatively TRBD1 (6 bases). Germline-derived CDR1 and CDR2 are MGHRA and YSYEKL. V lost 3 bases and J 5 bases, leaving 16 bases between the germline ends. The CDR3 is made up of 16 amino acids. DNA of the CDR3: TGCGCCAGCAGCCAGGGTTCGGGTGGACAGAATGAAAAACTGTTTTTT. Residues: CASSQGSGGQNEKLFF.

The chain carries TRBV7-9 and TRBJ2-5; no clear D gene. Germline lookup yields CDR1 SEHNR and CDR2 FQNEAQ (reference sequence). V gave up 1 base and J gave up 6 bases, with 12 bases separating them. The CDR3 extends over 14 amino acids. Here the CDR3 DNA reads TGTGCCAGCAGCTTAGTGTCTGACACGCAGACCCAGTACTTC. Translating it yields CASSLVSDTQTQYF.

CDR3 region: CASKGQGNTEAFF. The CDR3 DNA sequence: TGTGCCAGCAAAGGACAGGGGAACACTGAAGCTTTCTTT. The V gene is TRBV7-2, the J gene TRBJ1-1; 8 bases line up with TRBD1. The CDR3 has 13 residues. Germline V lookup: CDR1 SGHTA, CDR2 FQGNSA. The V segment lost 7 bases and the J segment 1 base; nucleotides outside the gene matches: 2.

As DNA, the CDR3 is TGTGCCAGCAGTTTTACGAGTTTCGGGCAAGAGACCCAGTACTTC. It translates to CASSFTSFGQETQYF. V is TRBV6-2 or TRBV6-3 and J is TRBJ2-5; D is unclear. The germline V and J ends were trimmed by 4 bases and 2 bases, with 14 bases remaining between them. Germline CDR1 reads MNHEY; CDR2 reads SVGEGT. There are 15 residues in the CDR3.

This clonotype has just a few counts. The CDR3 DNA sequence: TGTGCCAGCAGAACGTCCATGAACAATGAGCAGTTCTTC. It yields the protein CASRTSMNNEQFF. The chain is built from TRBV6-8 and TRBJ2-1; D unclear. The CDR3 totals 13 residues. Germline CDR1 MNHGY, CDR2 SAAAGT. Trimming cost V 6 bases and J 5 bases, with 11 bases left between them.

The chain links TRBV28 to TRBJ2-5, with TRBD2 matching 14 bases. The CDR3 is made up of 15 amino acids. The V gene end was trimmed by 6 bases and the J gene end by 5 bases; junction bases not matched to a gene: 5. The V gene's germline CDR1 is MDHEN and CDR2 SYDVKM. CDR3 nucleotide sequence: TGTGCCAGCAGGGCGACTAGCGGGAGGGCGGAGACCCAGTACTTC. This gives the protein CASRATSGRAETQYF.

The rearrangement uses TRBV19 and TRBJ2-7; TRBD1 matches 10 bases. Germline CDR1 is LNHDA and CDR2 is SQIVND (reference sequence). V dropped 5 bases and J dropped 6; count of bases not matched to a gene: 10. CDR3 size: 15 residues. The CDR3 loop is CASSPPDRGYFEQYF. CDR3 coding DNA: TGTGCCAGTAGTCCGCCGGACAGGGGGTATTTCGAGCAGTACTTC. The complete variable domain, with remaining parts taken from reference TRBV19 and TRBJ2-7, reads DGGITQSPKYLFRKEGQNVTLSCEQNLNHDAMYWYRQDPGQGLRLIYYSQIVNDFQKGDIAEGYSVSREKKESFPLTVTSAQKNPTAFYLCASSPPDRGYFEQYFGPGTRLTVT.

The chain combines TRBV19 with TRBJ2-7, with D hard to call. There are 14 residues in the CDR3. Trimming stripped 3 bases from V and 2 bases from J, with 11 bases between. Germline lookup yields CDR1 LNHDA and CDR2 SQIVND (reference sequence). CDR3 DNA sequence: TGTGCCAGTAGTATTCGGTACGCGACCTACGAGCAGTACTTC. This translates into CASSIRYATYEQYF. Looking up the rest from reference TRBV19 and TRBJ2-7 gives the full variable domain: DGGITQSPKYLFRKEGQNVTLSCEQNLNHDAMYWYRQDPGQGLRLIYYSQIVNDFQKGDIAEGYSVSREKKESFPLTVTSAQKNPTAFYLCASSIRYATYEQYFGPGTRLTVT.

The chain links TRBV6-6 to TRBJ2-5, with TRBD2 as a possible D gene (7 bases). V dropped 11 bases and J dropped 5 bases, with 18 bases sitting between them. This CDR3 comprises 13 residues. The germline V gene has CDR1 MNHNY and CDR2 SVGAGI (reference sequence). CDR3 sequence (DNA): TGTGCCTCATATCCGGGGGGCCGGGAGACCCAGTACTTC. Its translation is CASYPGGRETQYF.